A single sample gave rise to the 5 T cell receptor beta chains below, sequenced in a study of identical twins. TCRdb passed the 5' RACE reads through MiXCR, listing each CDR3 protein once. Found here are 700,000 or so distinct CDR3 sequences, about 20% of them singletons; the top ten hold more than 4%. The same specimen was also included in a second study, on T cells expressing NK-cell markers.

Input material: PBMCs. These TCRs come from a woman between 18 and 29 years old in good health.

The chain employs TRBV12-3 or TRBV12-4 and TRBJ2-5; the D is unclear. The CDR3 totals 12 residues. V was cut by 7 bases and J by 5 bases, with 11 bases left in between. The CDR3 sequence is CASTYNRETQYF. In DNA form, the CDR3 reads TGTGCCAGCACCTATAACCGTGAGACCCAGTACTTC.

V and J are TRBV5-5 and TRBJ2-1; tentatively, D is TRBD1 (6 bases). The V gene's germline CDR1 is SGHKS and CDR2 YYEKEE (reference sequence). Trimming removed 4 bases from V and 6 bases from J, with 20 bases in between. CDR3 length: 16 amino acids. The CDR3 sequence is CASSPFRGGRVNEQFF. The CDR3 DNA sequence: TGTGCCAGCAGCCCCTTTAGAGGGGGTCGGGTCAATGAGCAGTTCTTC. The variable domain in full, with the rest retrieved from reference TRBV5-5 and TRBJ2-1, is DAGVTQSPTHLIKTRGQQVTLRCSPISGHKSVSWYQQVLGQGPQFIFQYYEKEERGRGNFPDRFSARQFPNYSSELNVNALLLGDSALYLCASSPFRGGRVNEQFFGPGTRLTVL.

The V gene is TRBV5-5, the J gene TRBJ2-2; D ambiguous. This CDR3 comprises 15 residues. Germline V lookup: CDR1 SGHKS, CDR2 YYEKEE (reference sequence). Trimming removed 5 bases at V and 0 bases at J, with 11 bases between. CDR3 DNA: TGTGCCAGCAGTCCGCTAGGGTCGAACACCGGGGAGCTGTTTTTT. The encoded protein is CASSPLGSNTGELFF.

This clonotype has a count of ten or more. The chain combines TRBV29-1 with TRBJ2-7; 7 nucleotides agree with TRBD1. Trimming took 6 bases from V and 5 from J; bases not matched to a gene: 4. The CDR3 covers 11 residues. Per the germline V gene, CDR1 is SQVTM and CDR2 is ANQGSEA. CDR3 sequence reads: CSVSQGDEQYF. CDR3 in DNA: TGCAGCGTGTCCCAGGGGGACGAGCAGTACTTC.

This clonotype was recorded a few times. The chain links TRBV6-4 to TRBJ1-1; no clear D. Trimming shortened V by 0 bases and J by 1 base, and 6 bases separated the two germline ends. The CDR3 consists of 14 residues. Per the germline V gene, CDR1 is MRHNA and CDR2 is SNTAGT. DNA of the CDR3: TGTGCCAGCAGTGACTCGGGAGAGAACACTGAAGCTTTCTTT. Translation gives CASSDSGENTEAFF.